A selection of T cell receptor beta chains follows, all from one sample in a study of cytomegalovirus exposure and HLA in healthy donors. Produced via immunoSEQ multiplex PCR; TCRdb's table is partial and in-frame only. The sample shows 120,000 to 150,000 clones, approximately 79% of them seen only once. Sequenced input: PBMCs. The receptor source for this set is a young woman in good health and CMV-seronegative. Both conserved end residues are part of each CDR3. Each record gives: J gene, V gene, clone size, D gene, CDR3 protein, CDR3 DNA. The D gene is left open where the match is weak. For some rows the clone size is stated as once, few or many, or as a class when expanded; others skip it.

>TRBJ1-5|TRBV10-1|.|.
CASSDAQGNQPQHF
TGCGCCAGCAGTGACGCACAGGGCAATCAGCCCCAGCATTTT
>TRBJ1-2|TRBV28|.|.
CASTRVDGYTF
TGTGCCAGTACTAGGGTGGATGGCTACACCTTC
>TRBJ2-7|TRBV5-4|.|.
CASSPGGVASYEQYF
TGTGCCAGCAGCCCCGGTGGAGTTGCATCCTACGAGCAGTACTTC
>TRBJ1-5|TRBV5-1|.|.
CASSLGGGAYSNQPQHF
TGCGCCAGCAGCTTGGGAGGGGGGGCTTATAGCAATCAGCCCCAGCATTTT
>TRBJ1-1|TRBV21-1|.|.
CASISPGGTEAFF
TGTGCCAGCATTAGTCCCGGGGGTACTGAAGCTTTCTTT
>TRBJ2-7|TRBV11-2|few|.
CASSLAESEGFDSYEQYF
TGTGCCAGCAGCTTAGCTGAGTCGGAGGGGTTCGACTCCTACGAGCAGTACTTC
>TRBJ1-4|TRBV10-3|.|TRBD1
CAISESGGDEKLFF
TGTGCCATCAGTGAGTCAGGGGGCGATGAAAAACTGTTTTTT
>TRBJ2-5|TRBV9|.|.
CASSVGGGWETQYF
TGTGCCAGCAGCGTAGGTGGGGGCTGGGAGACCCAGTACTTC
>TRBJ1-1|TRBV5-5|.|.
CASSMVKGVNTEAFF
TGTGCCAGCAGCATGGTTAAGGGGGTGAACACTGAAGCTTTCTTT
>TRBJ2-1|TRBV4-2|once|TRBD1
CASSQGPQGNEQFF
TGTGCCAGCAGCCAAGGGCCACAGGGGAATGAGCAGTTCTTC
>TRBJ2-7|TRBV5-1|.|TRBD1
CASSRQATGGGYEQYF
TGCGCCAGCAGCCGTCAAGCGACAGGGGGCGGGTACGAGCAGTACTTC
>TRBJ2-3|TRBV11-2|.|TRBD2
CASSLTSGGTDTQYF
TGTGCCAGCAGCTTAACTAGCGGGGGCACAGATACGCAGTATTTT
>TRBJ1-3|TRBV25-1|once|TRBD1
CASSDALTGSGNTIYF
TGTGCCAGCAGTGACGCCTTGACAGGGAGTGGAAACACCATATATTTT
>TRBJ1-1|TRBV27|.|.
CASTKGTEAFF
TGTGCCAGCACTAAGGGGACTGAAGCTTTCTTT
>TRBJ1-5|TRBV6-5|.|.
CASSYSRAGPQHF
TGTGCCAGCAGTTACTCGAGGGCAGGGCCCCAGCATTTT
>TRBJ1-2|TRBV6-1|once|.
CASSARVTNYGYTF
TGTGCCAGCAGTGCCAGGGTCACTAACTATGGCTACACCTTC
>TRBJ1-2|TRBV6-6|.|.
CATVRGDDYGYTF
TGTGCCACTGTCAGGGGTGATGACTATGGCTACACCTTC
>TRBJ2-7|TRBV25-1|.|TRBD2
CASSDGGLYEQYF
TGTGCCAGCAGTGACGGGGGGTTATACGAGCAGTACTTC
>TRBJ2-1|TRBV9|few|TRBD1
CASSARDRGLAEQFF
TGTGCCAGCAGCGCCCGGGACAGGGGTTTGGCTGAGCAGTTCTTC
>TRBJ2-7|TRBV9|.|TRBD1
CASSVEGTGDYEQYF
TGTGCCAGCAGCGTAGAGGGGACAGGGGACTACGAGCAGTACTTC
>TRBJ1-2|TRBV30|.|.
CAWSPPLDSIEYGYTF
TGTGCCTGGAGTCCTCCACTGGACAGCATAGAATATGGCTACACCTTC
>TRBJ2-3|TRBV11-2|few|TRBD2
CASSLEVSGGQTLDTQYF
TGTGCCAGCAGCTTAGAGGTCAGCGGGGGCCAGACCTTGGATACGCAGTATTTT
>TRBJ1-5|TRBV6-1|.|TRBD1
CASSGPTGNQPQHF
TGTGCCAGCAGTGGACCGACAGGGAACCAGCCCCAGCATTTT
>TRBJ1-2|TRBV7-8|many|.
CASSSGRGFGGYTF
TGTGCCAGCAGCTCTGGCAGGGGTTTCGGAGGCTACACCTTC
>TRBJ2-5|TRBV11-2|.|.
CASSLGGGRQVETQYF
TGTGCCAGCAGCTTAGGGGGGGGTCGACAGGTGGAGACCCAGTACTTC
>TRBJ1-2|TRBV7-8|once|TRBD1
CASRAGTGTSSDYGYTF
TGTGCCAGCAGGGCCGGGACAGGGACCTCCTCCGACTATGGCTACACCTTC
>TRBJ1-1|TRBV27|.|.
CASSPWGAEAFF
TGTGCCAGCAGTCCTTGGGGAGCTGAAGCTTTCTTT
>TRBJ1-2|TRBV19|.|TRBD1
CASSIGPSDRGYGYTF
TGTGCCAGTAGTATTGGTCCCTCGGACAGGGGCTATGGCTACACCTTC
>TRBJ2-5|TRBV27|.|TRBD1
CASTSRDRASGVQETQYF
TGTGCCAGCACTTCACGGGACAGGGCTTCAGGGGTCCAAGAGACCCAGTACTTC
>TRBJ2-7|TRBV7-2|.|TRBD2
CASSLFGGGGIYEQYF
TGTGCCAGCAGCTTATTTGGTGGCGGGGGGATCTACGAGCAGTACTTC
>TRBJ2-7|TRBV6-6|.|.
CASSYHTGPSSYEQYF
TGTGCCAGCAGTTACCACACAGGACCGAGCTCCTACGAGCAGTACTTC
>TRBJ1-1|TRBV5-6|.|.
CASSSRQTLAHEAFF
TGTGCCAGCAGCAGTCGACAGACTCTCGCCCATGAAGCTTTCTTT
>TRBJ1-1|TRBV5-6|.|TRBD1
CASSYYRGRGSEAFF
TGTGCCAGCAGCTACTACAGGGGGCGGGGATCTGAAGCTTTCTTT
>TRBJ1-1|TRBV6-5|.|TRBD1
CASSRTGGITEAFF
TGTGCCAGCAGCCGGACAGGGGGGATTACTGAAGCTTTCTTT
>TRBJ1-5|TRBV6-5|.|TRBD1
CATISGTESNQPQHF
TGTGCCACAATATCCGGGACAGAAAGCAATCAGCCCCAGCATTTT
>TRBJ2-5|TRBV6-1|.|TRBD1
CASSVDRGRETQYF
TGTGCCAGCAGTGTCGACAGGGGGAGGGAGACCCAGTACTTC
>TRBJ1-2|TRBV5-1|.|.
CASSLITGEYGYTF
TGCGCCAGCAGCTTGATAACAGGAGAATATGGCTACACCTTC
>TRBJ2-1|TRBV19|few|.
CASSLQGSYNEQFF
TGTGCCAGTAGTCTCCAGGGTTCCTACAATGAGCAGTTCTTC
>TRBJ2-3|TRBV5-1|.|TRBD2
CASSLGTSSTQYF
TGCGCCAGCAGCTTGGGGACTAGCAGTACGCAGTATTTT
>TRBJ2-7|TRBV4-1|.|TRBD1
CASSYDSMAGTGLVYEQYF
TGCGCCAGCAGCTACGATTCAATGGCAGGGACAGGGTTGGTTTACGAGCAGTACTTC
>TRBJ2-2|TRBV30|.|TRBD2
CAWSPGLARDTGELFF
TGTGCCTGGTCTCCGGGACTAGCGAGGGACACCGGGGAGCTGTTTTTT
>TRBJ1-1|TRBV4-1|.|.
CASSRGSDLPNTEAFF
TGCGCCAGCAGCCGAGGTAGCGACCTTCCGAACACTGAAGCTTTCTTT